The 32 T cell receptor beta chains below all came from one sample that was sequenced in a study of blood T cell repertoires in COVID-19 (dated by TCRdb to 2020 to 2022). Library prep was done by the immunoSEQ multiplex PCR assay. The clones in this table, taken by TCRdb from immuneACCESS, are in-frame only. Not every clone is retained; where verified, under half of the shortfall comes from an unresolved V gene, and the cause of the rest is unknown. Present in this sample are roughly 120,000 clones, around 88% of which were seen just once. About 5.7% of the sample goes to the ten largest clones. Source material: peripheral blood. These receptor sequences come from a human donor in a cohort sampled during active COVID-19.

This clone was seen only once. The chain is built from TRBV6-2 or TRBV6-3 and TRBJ2-6; TRBD1 might be the D (5 bases). Germline CDR1 and CDR2: MNHEY and SVGEGT. The CDR3 consists of 16 residues. The V end was cut by 4 bases, the J end by 2 bases, with 12 bases between. The CDR3 region is CASSSFIGAGANVLTF. As DNA, the CDR3 is TGTGCCAGCAGTTCCTTTATAGGGGCTGGGGCCAACGTCCTGACTTTC.

The chain recombines TRBV9 with TRBJ2-1; 12 bases agree with TRBD2. CDR3 length equals 15 residues. The germline CDR1 and CDR2 sequences are SGDLS and YYNGEE. Trimming took 4 bases from V and 8 from J; bases not matched to a gene: 7. CDR3 DNA sequence: TGTGCCAGCAGCCAGACTAGCGGGAGTACGGATGAGCAGTTCTTC. Its protein is CASSQTSGSTDEQFF. Filled out from reference TRBV9 and TRBJ2-1, the complete variable domain reads DSGVTQTPKHLITATGQRVTLRCSPRSGDLSVYWYQQSLDQGLQFLIQYYNGEERAKGNILERFSAQQFPDLHSELNLSSLELGDSALYFCASSQTSGSTDEQFFGPGTRLTVL.

Concerning this clone: The same CDR3 arises from other DNA sequences in this sample as well. This chain uses TRBV7-2 with TRBJ2-1, with a weak D call TRBD2 (6 bases). Trimming left V 3 bases short and J 1 base short, with 7 bases between. CDR1 and CDR2 (germline): SGHTA, FQGNSA. This CDR3 is 14 amino acids long. The DNA of the CDR3 is TGTGCCAGCAGCTTGAGCGGGTCCTACAATGAGCAGTTCTTC. It translates to CASSLSGSYNEQFF.

The table lists this clone with a count of one. This chain uses TRBV19 with TRBJ2-1; the match to TRBD2 covers 11 bases. Germline-derived CDR1 and CDR2 are LNHDA and SQIVND (reference sequence). Losses at the gene ends were 7 bases for V and 5 bases for J; bases not matched to a gene: 19. This CDR3 contains 19 residues. The CDR3 here is CASNRLGLAGGPKDNEQFF. For the CDR3, the DNA is TGTGCCAGTAACCGCCTCGGGCTAGCGGGAGGCCCCAAGGACAATGAGCAGTTCTTC.

The J gene is TRBJ2-1, the V gene TRBV4-1; TRBD2 matches at 10 bases. The junction had 4 bases not matched to a gene; V was cut back by 2 bases and J by 9 bases. The germline V gene encodes CDR1 MGHRA and CDR2 YSYEKL. The CDR3 covers 14 residues. In DNA, the CDR3 is TGCGCCAGCAGCCAAAGCGGGAGGGCGGGTGAGCAGTTCTTC. It is translated as CASSQSGRAGEQFF.

V and J are TRBV9 and TRBJ2-1; D not resolved. CDR3 length: 15 residues. V was pared by 4 bases and J by 3 bases, with 14 bases between. Germline-derived CDR1 and CDR2 are SGDLS and YYNGEE. The CDR3 nucleotides read TGTGCCAGCAGCTTGATGGGCGCTGACTACAATGAGCAGTTCTTC. Residues: CASSLMGADYNEQFF.

This clone was found once. CDR3 bases: TGCGCCAGCAGCCCCAGGGACACAGATACGCAGTATTTT. Translation: CASSPRDTDTQYF. V gene TRBV5-1 combines with J gene TRBJ2-3; perhaps TRBD1 as D (5 bases). Trimming pared 4 bases from V and 2 bases from J, leaving 8 bases between. The germline V gene has CDR1 SGHRS and CDR2 YFSETQ. The CDR3 length is 13 residues.

The chain has TRBV18 and TRBJ1-1, with a tentative D call TRBD1 (6 bases). The V end was cut by 3 bases, the J end by 8 bases, with 16 bases between. The germline CDR1 and CDR2 sequences are KGHSH and LQKENI. The CDR3 extends over 14 amino acids. The CDR3 sequence: CASSPGQSVGEAFF. The CDR3 DNA sequence: TGTGCCAGCTCACCCGGACAGTCGGTCGGGGAAGCTTTCTTT.

This clone was counted only a few times. This chain joins TRBV27 and TRBJ2-2; 7 bases align to TRBD1. V dropped 6 bases and J dropped 1; count of bases not matched to a gene: 5. Looked up from germline, CDR1 is MNHEY and CDR2 is SMNVEV (reference sequence). This CDR3 contains 15 residues. The CDR3 sequence: CASRQDRRNTGELFF. In DNA form, the CDR3 reads TGTGCCAGCAGGCAGGACAGGCGGAACACCGGGGAGCTGTTTTTT.

The chain joins TRBV27 to TRBJ2-1, with 10 bases matching TRBD2. V was pared by 1 base and J by 7 bases, with 7 bases of the junction left unmatched. Per germline, CDR1 MNHEY and CDR2 SMNVEV (reference sequence). The CDR3 is 16 amino acids. The CDR3 loop is CASSLYWLTSGNEQFF. The CDR3 nucleotides read TGTGCCAGCAGTTTATATTGGCTGACTAGCGGGAATGAGCAGTTCTTC.

V gene TRBV5-1 combines with J gene TRBJ2-1, with TRBD1 matching over 8 bases. The CDR3 is 17 residues long. Per the germline V gene, CDR1 is SGHRS and CDR2 is YFSETQ. The junction had 12 bases not matched to a gene; V was cut back by 3 bases and J by 4 bases. The CDR3 loop is CASSSPEDRVWYNEQFF. The CDR3 nucleotides are TGCGCCAGCAGCTCACCGGAGGACAGGGTCTGGTACAATGAGCAGTTCTTC.

The chain couples TRBV6-4 to TRBJ1-1; no clear D. Germline V gives CDR1 MRHNA, CDR2 SNTAGT. Between the trimmed V and J ends, which lost 4 bases and 2 bases, there was a span of 8 bases. This CDR3 contains 13 residues. The CDR3 is CASSASENTEAFF. The CDR3 bases are TGTGCCAGCAGTGCCAGCGAAAACACTGAAGCTTTCTTT.

The sample holds a few counts of this clone. The CDR3 region is CAVSRLLQETQYF. In DNA, the CDR3 is TGTGCCGTATCGAGGCTTTTACAAGAGACCCAGTACTTC. The chain employs TRBV7-2 and TRBJ2-5, with D unclear. Between the trimmed V and J ends, which lost 11 bases and 2 bases, there was a span of 15 bases. The V gene's germline CDR1 is SGHTA and CDR2 FQGNSA. CDR3 length: 13 residues.

The V call is TRBV27, the J call TRBJ2-1; TRBD2 matches at 16 bases. The ends lost 5 bases at V and 9 bases at J; junction bases unmatched: 16. The CDR3 has 19 residues. The V gene's germline CDR1 is MNHEY and CDR2 SMNVEV (reference sequence). This CDR3 is CASSRLGLGTSGRGSEQFF. In DNA, the CDR3 is TGTGCCAGCAGTCGATTAGGACTAGGGACTAGCGGGAGGGGCAGTGAGCAGTTCTTC.

In its sample, this clone was seen a few times. This sequence joins TRBV7-2 and TRBJ1-2; D perhaps matches TRBD1 (6 bases). This CDR3 is built from 13 residues. V lost 5 bases and J 7 bases, leaving 14 bases between the germline ends. The germline V gene has CDR1 SGHTA and CDR2 FQGNSA. The CDR3 protein is CASSLYNRAGYTF. The CDR3 region has the DNA TGTGCCAGCAGCCTCTACAACAGGGCTGGCTACACCTTC.

The gene calls are TRBV28 and TRBJ2-1; possible D gene TRBD2, 5 bases. The length of the CDR3 is 12 residues. Trimming took off 6 bases at V and 4 bases at J, with 7 bases between the two ends. Germline-derived CDR1 and CDR2 are MDHEN and SYDVKM. The CDR3 reads CASSWTYNEQFF. CDR3 bases: TGTGCCAGCAGCTGGACTTACAATGAGCAGTTCTTC.

The chain links TRBV4-1 to TRBJ2-7; the D gene is possibly TRBD2 (5 bases). This CDR3 has 15 amino acids. Germline V lookup: CDR1 MGHRA, CDR2 YSYEKL. Trimming removed 2 bases from V and 3 bases from J, with 14 bases in between. CDR3 sequence reads: CASSQPRTSYYEQYF. For the CDR3, the DNA is TGCGCCAGCAGCCAACCCAGGACTTCCTACTACGAGCAGTACTTC.

This rearrangement joins TRBV6-1 to TRBJ1-5; unclear D gene. The V gene lost 2 bases and the J gene lost 6 bases, with 8 bases spanning the gap. Germline-derived CDR1 and CDR2 are MNHNS and SASEGT. The CDR3 has 13 residues. CDR3 sequence: CASSETRSQPQHF. CDR3 bases: TGTGCCAGCAGTGAAACGAGGAGTCAGCCCCAGCATTTT.

The chain joins TRBV3-1 (or the pseudogene TRBV3-2) to TRBJ1-3, with 7 bases that match TRBD1. The CDR3 length is 16 residues. The junction had 14 bases not matched to a gene; V was cut back by 4 bases and J by 8 bases. Germline assignment: CDR1 LGHDT and CDR2 YNNKEL (reference sequence). The CDR3 bases are TGTGCCAGCAGCCCCAAGCTTGCTGGACAGGACTACACCATATATTTT. This gives the protein CASSPKLAGQDYTIYF.

This chain joins TRBV28 and TRBJ1-1, with 7 nucleotides matching TRBD1. V was pared by 2 bases and J by 7 bases, with 13 bases of the junction left unmatched. Germline V gene data show CDR1 as MDHEN and CDR2 as SYDVKM. The CDR3 spans 16 residues. The CDR3 coding sequence is TGTGCCAGCAGTTTACCTCTTCCTACAGGGGACGGTGAAGCTTTCTTT. Amino acid sequence: CASSLPLPTGDGEAFF.

This chain connects TRBV7-2 to TRBJ2-1, with 9 bases lining up with TRBD2. Per the germline V gene, CDR1 is SGHTA and CDR2 is FQGNSA. This CDR3 has 15 amino acids. The J segment lost 5 bases and the V segment lost 2 bases, leaving 4 bases of the junction unmatched. DNA of the CDR3: TGTGCCAGCAGCTTACTAGCGGGAAATAACAATGAGCAGTTCTTC. Protein sequence: CASSLLAGNNNEQFF.

The genes are TRBV5-6 and TRBJ2-3, with 7 bases identical to TRBD2. The V and J ends lost 7 bases and 4 bases, in that order; junction bases with no gene match: 18. Germline V gene data show CDR1 as SGHDT and CDR2 as YYEEEE. This CDR3 is built from 17 residues. The CDR3 region is CASERFGAAGEADTQYF. CDR3 in DNA: TGTGCCAGCGAGCGTTTCGGGGCGGCGGGAGAAGCAGATACGCAGTATTTT.

The chain links TRBV10-1 to TRBJ2-7, with D maybe TRBD1 (6 bases). Germline loops: CDR1 WNHNN, CDR2 SYGVQD (reference sequence). V was pared by 10 bases and J by 6 bases, with 28 bases between. This CDR3 contains 16 residues. The CDR3 nucleotides are TGCGCCACCTCCCGCGGCCTCGAAGACAACAGGGCCGAGCAGTACTTC. This translates into CATSRGLEDNRAEQYF.

This clone was observed a handful of times. The genes are TRBV11-2 and TRBJ2-4; D is perhaps TRBD1 (5 bases). Trimming removed 4 bases from V and 6 bases from J, with 13 bases in between. CDR3 length: 14 residues. Germline CDR1 SGHAT, CDR2 FQNNGV. CDR3 sequence reads: CASSSKGWGNIQYF. In nucleotides, the CDR3 is TGTGCCAGCAGCTCAAAGGGGTGGGGAAACATTCAGTACTTC.

This chain uses TRBV19 with TRBJ2-7; maybe TRBD2 (7 bases). The CDR3 runs 13 residues. The germline gives CDR1 LNHDA, CDR2 SQIVND (reference sequence). With 6 bases removed from V and 4 bases from J, the gap between germline ends came to 13 bases. The CDR3 coding sequence is TGTGCCAGTAGCTATGGGAGGGGGTACGAGCAGTACTTC. It codes for CASSYGRGYEQYF.

This chain connects TRBV5-1 to TRBJ1-2, with D possibly TRBD1 on 6 matching bases. The germline V gene has CDR1 SGHRS and CDR2 YFSETQ. Trimming pared 2 bases from V and 6 bases from J, leaving 17 bases between. The CDR3 spans 15 residues. For the CDR3, the DNA is TGCGCCAGCAGCTTAGTTGCAGGGGCCCTCCATGGCTACACCTTC. Translation: CASSLVAGALHGYTF.

V is TRBV12-3 or TRBV12-4 and J is TRBJ2-2; D unclear. The CDR3 runs 12 residues. V lost 3 bases to trimming and J lost 6 bases, with 5 bases between them. The CDR3 bases are TGTGCCAGCAGTTTCGACTCCGGGGAGCTGTTTTTT. The encoded protein is CASSFDSGELFF.

This chain joins TRBV7-2 and TRBJ1-6; D perhaps matches TRBD1 (5 bases). CDR1 and CDR2 from the germline V gene are SGHTA and FQGNSA. The CDR3 totals 16 residues. Trimming took 2 bases from V and 5 from J, leaving 13 bases between them. CDR3 DNA: TGTGCCAGCAGCTTAAGGGAGGGGCTACATAATTCACCCCTCCACTTT. Translated: CASSLREGLHNSPLHF.

The V gene is TRBV7-6, the J gene TRBJ2-7; D is unclear. Deletions cut 11 bases from V and 1 base from J, with 12 bases between. The V gene's germline CDR1 is SGHVS and CDR2 FNYEAQ. CDR3 size: 12 residues. CDR3 protein: CAGERRSYEQYF. The CDR3 DNA is TGTGCCGGCGAACGGAGATCCTACGAGCAGTACTTC.

The rearrangement links TRBV28 to TRBJ2-1; tentatively, D is TRBD2 (6 bases). Germline CDR1 MDHEN, CDR2 SYDVKM. The CDR3 loop spans 16 amino acids. Trimming pared 6 bases from V and 0 bases from J, leaving 15 bases between. The CDR3 DNA sequence: TGTGCCAGCAGCCGCCCGGGACTGAGCTCCTACAATGAGCAGTTCTTC. Translated: CASSRPGLSSYNEQFF.

In its sample, this clone was seen once. This chain connects TRBV19 to TRBJ2-7; TRBD1 agrees at 7 bases. The junction had 11 bases not matched to a gene; V was cut back by 3 bases and J by 6 bases. CDR1 and CDR2 (germline): LNHDA, SQIVND (reference sequence). The CDR3 length is 15 residues. CDR3 amino acids: CASSMRLGGRGEQYF. The CDR3 nucleotides are TGTGCCAGTAGTATGAGGTTAGGGGGCCGAGGCGAGCAGTACTTC.

The chain uses TRBV18 and TRBJ2-5; possibly TRBD1 for D (6 bases). This CDR3 contains 14 residues. Germline CDR1 and CDR2: KGHSH and LQKENI. V was pared by 0 bases and J by 5 bases, with 10 bases between. Here the CDR3 reads CASSPPTGWETQYF. The CDR3 DNA reads TGTGCCAGCTCACCACCGACAGGTTGGGAGACCCAGTACTTC.